This entry concerns a single T cell receptor beta chain. These data originate in a study of blood T cell repertoires in COVID-19. On the study more broadly: Italy, Spain and the United States were the sources of the convalescent and acute COVID-19 samples.

V dropped 4 bases and J dropped 0; count of bases not matched to a gene: 7. Germline CDR1 and CDR2: SGHDT and YYEEEE. This CDR3 contains 16 residues. How the authors handled the data: By means of reference gene primer amplification, nucleated cell counts were estimated. Assay used: immunoSEQ multiplex PCR; TCRdb lists only in-frame clones, some missing. V, J and clone size are taken as reported in that table, and D and trimming were inferred from the DNA itself. The data contain more than 300,000 clones, 90% of them singletons. Seattle-derived patients entered the study during active infection and were followed longitudinally.

The genes are TRBV5-6 and TRBJ2-3; TRBD2 matches 8 bases. The sample consisted of peripheral blood. The source of this sequence is a woman in her thirties or forties with COVID-19, enrolled during active disease. The CDR3 nucleotides are TGTGCCAGCAGCCCAGCGGGGGTGAGGAGCACAGATACGCAGTATTTT. It yields the protein CASSPAGVRSTDTQYF.